A single sample gave rise to the 27 T cell receptor beta chains below, sequenced in a study of response to subunit inactivated influenza vaccine (dated by TCRdb to 2016 to 2019). The library was prepared using RT-PCR. Sequencing was performed on an Illumina HiSeq 2500. TCRdb trimmed the raw reads at Q25, called clones with MiXCR and kept productive beta chains. A single entry per CDR3 protein holds the most common genes and DNA from its merged rows. This sample lists around 530,000 distinct CDR3 sequences; approximately 16% were detected once. The top ten constitute 3% of the sample. The source was CD4+ T cells sorted from PBMCs, collected about 23 months after vaccination. The origin of the receptors is a man aged 50-75 years who received an inactivated influenza vaccine. Donor details come from another sample of the same person, matched by shared clones.

The rearrangement links TRBV12-3 or TRBV12-4 to TRBJ1-6; TRBD1 might be the D (6 bases). V lost 6 bases to trimming and J lost 7 bases, with 13 bases between them. This CDR3 comprises 14 residues. The DNA of the CDR3 is TGTGCCAGCAGCCTCGGGACACAAAATTCACCCCTCCACTTT. As protein: CASSLGTQNSPLHF.

This clonotype has a handful of counts. V gene TRBV5-6 combines with J gene TRBJ2-7; D ambiguous. Germline-derived CDR1 and CDR2 are SGHDT and YYEEEE. This CDR3 region has 12 residues. The V end lost 2 bases, the J end lost 6 bases, and 9 bases lay between the germline ends. This CDR3 is CASSFQTREQYF. The CDR3, as DNA: TGTGCCAGCAGCTTCCAGACGCGCGAGCAGTACTTC.

This clonotype appeared a few times. The chain recombines TRBV15 with TRBJ2-3, with 10 bases matching TRBD2. CDR1 is LNHNV and CDR2 is YYDKDF in the germline V gene (reference sequence). V was pared by 4 bases and J by 2 bases, with 9 bases of the junction left unmatched. This CDR3 spans 17 amino acids. Written as DNA, the CDR3 is TGTGCCACCAGCATTGGGGCTAGCGGGGGTATCACAGATACGCAGTATTTT. Translating gives CATSIGASGGITDTQYF.

The rearrangement joins TRBV5-1 to TRBJ2-7; 9 bases line up with TRBD2. With V trimmed by 0 bases and J by 5 bases, 18 bases remained unmatched. Germline V CDR1 and CDR2: SGHRS, YFSETQ. The CDR3 totals 19 residues. The CDR3 nucleotides are TGCGCCAGCAGCTTGGTTCGAAGAGCTAGCGGGACTAATAGAGACGAGCAGTACTTC. This encodes CASSLVRRASGTNRDEQYF. Complete variable domain (other parts from reference TRBV5-1 and TRBJ2-7): KAGVTQTPRYLIKTRGQQVTLSCSPISGHRSVSWYQQTPGQGLQFLFEYFSETQRNKGNFPGRFSGRQFSNSRSEMNVSTLELGDSALYLCASSLVRRASGTNRDEQYFGPGTRLTVT.

The sample holds a few counts of this clonotype. This chain uses TRBV5-1 with TRBJ2-1, with no clear D. The CDR3 spans 12 residues. The ends were cut back, 7 bases at V and 2 bases at J, with 7 bases in the middle. Germline V lookup: CDR1 SGHRS, CDR2 YFSETQ. The CDR3 region is CASAQTYNEQFF. The CDR3 coding sequence is TGCGCCAGCGCTCAGACCTACAATGAGCAGTTCTTC.

This clonotype was counted only a few times. The CDR3 sequence: CSAATSQETQYF. As DNA, the CDR3 is TGCAGTGCTGCGACTAGTCAAGAGACCCAGTACTTC. The chain combines TRBV20-1 with TRBJ2-5; D perhaps matches TRBD2 (6 bases). The CDR3 consists of 12 residues. Germline V gives CDR1 DFQATT, CDR2 SNEGSKA (reference sequence). The germline V and J ends were trimmed by 5 bases and 2 bases, with 9 bases remaining between them.

This clonotype was seen only a few times. This chain uses TRBV20-1 with TRBJ2-1; no reliable D call. Germline assignment: CDR1 DFQATT and CDR2 SNEGSKA (reference sequence). V dropped 0 bases and J dropped 13 bases, with 16 bases sitting between them. The CDR3 consists of 13 residues. The CDR3 bases are TGCAGTGCTAGAGATCTCGGAGCACCTCCCCAGTTCTTC. This sequence encodes CSARDLGAPPQFF.

This clonotype has a handful of counts. This chain links TRBV12-3 or TRBV12-4 with TRBJ2-2, with 13 bases lining up with TRBD2. This CDR3 has 14 residues. The junction had 1 base not matched to a gene; V was cut back by 6 bases and J by 6 bases. CDR3 residues: CASRGLAGPGELFF. Written as DNA, the CDR3 is TGTGCCAGCAGGGGACTAGCGGGGCCCGGGGAGCTGTTTTTT.

In this sample, this clonotype turned up a few times. This chain links TRBV27 with TRBJ2-3, with D tentatively TRBD1 or TRBD2 (6 bases each). The CDR3 length is 15 residues. Trimming removed 3 bases from V and 1 base from J, with 11 bases in between. Per germline, CDR1 MNHEY and CDR2 SMNVEV (reference sequence). CDR3 residues: CASSFFGGGTDTQYF. The CDR3 DNA follows: TGTGCCAGCAGTTTCTTCGGGGGCGGCACAGATACGCAGTATTTT.

This clonotype was counted only a few times. The J gene is TRBJ1-2, the V gene TRBV7-2; D gene uncertain. V was pared by 3 bases and J by 2 bases, with 4 bases between. This CDR3 region has 12 residues. Looked up from germline, CDR1 is SGHTA and CDR2 is FQGNSA. The CDR3: CASSFRNYGYTF. CDR3 nucleotide sequence: TGTGCCAGCAGCTTTAGAAACTATGGCTACACCTTC.

The genes are TRBV7-8 and TRBJ1-1, with TRBD1 as a possible D gene (5 bases). CDR3 length equals 12 residues. From germline, CDR1 is SGHVS and CDR2 FQNEAQ. Trimming took off 5 bases at V and 7 bases at J, with 11 bases between the two ends. CDR3 sequence (DNA): TGTGCCAGCAGCGGCGCGGGGGGTGAAGCTTTCTTT. Translating gives CASSGAGGEAFF.

The rearrangement joins TRBV5-1 to TRBJ1-4; D is unclear. The CDR3 runs 15 residues. CDR1 and CDR2 (germline): SGHRS, YFSETQ. The V end lost 0 bases, the J end lost 8 bases, and 14 bases lay between the germline ends. The CDR3 sequence: CASSLGVAEGEKLFF. CDR3 coding DNA: TGCGCCAGCAGCTTGGGTGTCGCGGAGGGCGAAAAACTGTTTTTT.

This sequence joins TRBV5-1 and TRBJ2-7, with TRBD1 matching 10 bases. Trimming removed 4 bases from V and 7 bases from J; junction bases left unmatched: 8. CDR3 size: 14 residues. CDR1 is SGHRS and CDR2 is YFSETQ in the germline V gene. The CDR3, as DNA: TGCGCCAGCAGCCTCGGGACAGGGGTGGTGGAGCAGTACTTC. Its protein is CASSLGTGVVEQYF.

This clonotype came up once. The chain combines TRBV20-1 with TRBJ2-7; TRBD2 matches at 8 bases. The germline V gene encodes CDR1 DFQATT and CDR2 SNEGSKA (reference sequence). The V and J ends lost 3 bases and 2 bases, in that order; junction bases with no gene match: 3. The CDR3 is made up of 13 amino acids. The CDR3 bases are TGCAGTGCTAGGTATAGCGGGACCTACGAGCAGTACTTC. It yields the protein CSARYSGTYEQYF.

V is TRBV5-1 and J is TRBJ2-2; D might be TRBD2 (6 bases). Trimming shortened V by 0 bases and J by 4 bases, and 13 bases separated the two germline ends. This CDR3 is built from 16 residues. The germline V gene encodes CDR1 SGHRS and CDR2 YFSETQ. The chain's CDR3 is CASSLAWGESTGELFF. In DNA form, the CDR3 reads TGCGCCAGCAGCTTGGCGTGGGGGGAGAGCACCGGGGAGCTGTTTTTT.

A few counts support this clonotype. The V gene is TRBV6-1, the J gene TRBJ2-2; 9 bases align to TRBD1. CDR1 and CDR2 (germline): MNHNS, SASEGT. CDR3 size: 15 residues. V lost 7 bases, J lost 6 bases, and 9 bases stayed unmatched. CDR3 nucleotides: TGTGCCAGCACCCGGGGACAGGGAGGATCCGGGGAGCTGTTTTTT. Encoded protein: CASTRGQGGSGELFF.

This clonotype was counted only a few times. The chain links TRBV25-1 to TRBJ1-2; D not resolved. The CDR3 has 13 residues. Germline-derived CDR1 and CDR2 are MGHDK and SYGVNS. Trimming shortened V by 4 bases and J by 5 bases, and 11 bases separated the two germline ends. The CDR3 spells CASSGRPHYGYTF. CDR3 in DNA: TGTGCCAGCAGTGGAAGACCGCATTATGGCTACACCTTC.

The chain links TRBV10-3 to TRBJ2-1; D is undetermined. The CDR3 sequence is 12 residues long. CDR1 and CDR2 from the germline V gene are ENHRY and SYGVKD. Trimming took off 0 bases at V and 6 bases at J, with 3 bases between the two ends. CDR3 sequence (DNA): TGTGCCATCAGTGAGTCCGCCAATGAGCAGTTCTTC. Translated, it gives CAISESANEQFF.

This clonotype showed up many times. The chain links TRBV6-1 to TRBJ1-3, with D possibly TRBD1 on 5 matching bases. This CDR3 comprises 14 residues. From germline, CDR1 is MNHNS and CDR2 SASEGT. The V end was cut by 7 bases, the J end by 0 bases, with 10 bases between. CDR3 DNA: TGTGCCAGCAAGAACCAGGGCTCTGGAAACACCATATATTTT. This encodes CASKNQGSGNTIYF.

The chain has TRBV3-1 and TRBJ2-7, with 7 bases matching TRBD1. Germline CDR1 and CDR2: LGHDT and YNNKEL (reference sequence). CDR3 length: 16 residues. V dropped 0 bases and J dropped 5; count of bases not matched to a gene: 10. The CDR3 sequence: CASSQDYRTGPHEQYF. CDR3 nucleotide sequence: TGTGCCAGCAGCCAAGATTATCGGACAGGACCCCACGAGCAGTACTTC.

This chain joins TRBV4-1 and TRBJ1-5; D is possibly TRBD1 (5 bases). The germline V and J ends were trimmed by 1 base and 4 bases, with 11 bases remaining between them. The CDR3 extends over 15 amino acids. CDR1 is MGHRA, CDR2 YSYEKL, per germline. The CDR3 sequence is CASSQGGADNQPQHF. CDR3 nucleotides: TGCGCCAGCAGCCAAGGAGGGGCAGATAATCAGCCCCAGCATTTT.

This clonotype came up many times. Written as DNA, the CDR3 is TGCGCCAGCAGCTTGGGGGACAGAGCAAACTATGGCTACACCTTC. Amino acids: CASSLGDRANYGYTF. This chain links TRBV5-1 with TRBJ1-2, with 7 bases that match TRBD1. V shed 0 bases, J shed 2 bases, and the junction held 4 bases outside the gene matches. Per the germline V gene, CDR1 is SGHRS and CDR2 is YFSETQ. The CDR3 has 15 amino acids.

This chain uses TRBV5-5 with TRBJ1-1; TRBD1 is a possible D gene (6 bases). The CDR3 covers 15 residues. V shed 1 base and J shed 1 base, with 11 bases lying between them. Per germline, CDR1 SGHKS and CDR2 YYEKEE (reference sequence). The CDR3 nucleotides are TGTGCCAGCAGCTTGTTCGGACAGTCGAACACTGAAGCTTTCTTT. Its translation is CASSLFGQSNTEAFF.

The chain links TRBV4-2 to TRBJ2-1; no clear D gene. V dropped 0 bases and J dropped 4 bases, with 13 bases sitting between them. Germline CDR1 LGHNA, CDR2 YNFKEQ. The CDR3 contains 16 residues. CDR3 nucleotide sequence: TGTGCCAGCAGCCAAGAACCCCAGATCCTATACAATGAGCAGTTCTTC. It is translated as CASSQEPQILYNEQFF.

The chain links TRBV6-2 or TRBV6-3 to TRBJ2-5; D gene unclear. The CDR3 has 13 amino acids. V was shortened by 6 bases and J by 5 bases, with 13 bases between the two germline ends. Germline V lookup: CDR1 MNHEY, CDR2 SVGEGT. CDR3 loop: CASSHIGRETQYF. In DNA form, the CDR3 reads TGTGCCAGCAGCCACATAGGGCGGGAGACCCAGTACTTC.

The chain has TRBV10-3 and TRBJ1-1; 9 nucleotides line up with TRBD1. CDR3 length: 15 residues. The J segment lost 4 bases and the V segment lost 4 bases, leaving 7 bases of the junction unmatched. Germline V gene sequence: CDR1 ENHRY, CDR2 SYGVKD. CDR3: CAISVPGTGLTEAFF. CDR3 in DNA: TGTGCCATCAGTGTGCCCGGGACAGGGCTCACTGAAGCTTTCTTT.

This clonotype appeared a few times. V usage is TRBV29-1 and J usage is TRBJ2-2; perhaps TRBD1 as D (5 bases). This CDR3 contains 16 residues. Trimming took off 5 bases at V and 0 bases at J, with 16 bases between the two ends. Looked up from germline, CDR1 is SQVTM and CDR2 is ANQGSEA. CDR3 coding DNA: TGCAGCGTTTTAGGTGGGCAGGGCTCGAACACCGGGGAGCTGTTTTTT. Its translation: CSVLGGQGSNTGELFF.